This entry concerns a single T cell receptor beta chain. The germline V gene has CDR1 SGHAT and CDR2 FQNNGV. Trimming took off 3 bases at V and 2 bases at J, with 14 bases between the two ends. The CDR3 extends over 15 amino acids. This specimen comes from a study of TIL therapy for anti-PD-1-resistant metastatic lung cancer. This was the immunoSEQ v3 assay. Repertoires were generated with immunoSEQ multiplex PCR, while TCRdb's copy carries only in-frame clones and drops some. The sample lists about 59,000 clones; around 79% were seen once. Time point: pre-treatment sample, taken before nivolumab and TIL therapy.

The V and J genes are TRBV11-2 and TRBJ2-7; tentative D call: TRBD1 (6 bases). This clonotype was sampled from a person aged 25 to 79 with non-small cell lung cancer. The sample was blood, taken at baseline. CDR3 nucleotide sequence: TGTGCCAGCAGCTTGCTCACAGGGAGAACCTACGAGCAGTACTTC. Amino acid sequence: CASSLLTGRTYEQYF.